This T cell receptor beta chain emerged from a study of human T cells and chemical hapten exposure. Time point indicated: patch test 1, 2 weeks after DPC sensitization. Treatment: therapeutic diphenylcyclopropenone sensitization with weekly scalp DPC. TCRdb called the RACE reads again in MiXCR, with one record for every CDR3 protein. Of approximately 400,000 distinct CDR3 sequences in the sample, 4% to 5.5% were seen once. This clonotype was detected ten times or more. The receptor was isolated from a woman aged 45-65 years with alopecia areata. Some clones in this sample may be carry-over from other donors' samples. This specimen consisted of whole blood, obtained in connection with sensitization to the hapten diphenylcyclopropenone (DPC).

CDR3 sequence (DNA): TGTGCCAGCACCCCTCATCAGGCAGGCTCTGGAAACACCATATATTTT. Protein: CASTPHQAGSGNTIYF. The chain combines TRBV6-6 with TRBJ1-3; no reliable D call. This CDR3 is 16 amino acids long. V lost 7 bases, J lost 0 bases, and 16 bases lay in between. Germline V gene lookup returns CDR1 MNHNY and CDR2 SVGAGI (reference sequence).